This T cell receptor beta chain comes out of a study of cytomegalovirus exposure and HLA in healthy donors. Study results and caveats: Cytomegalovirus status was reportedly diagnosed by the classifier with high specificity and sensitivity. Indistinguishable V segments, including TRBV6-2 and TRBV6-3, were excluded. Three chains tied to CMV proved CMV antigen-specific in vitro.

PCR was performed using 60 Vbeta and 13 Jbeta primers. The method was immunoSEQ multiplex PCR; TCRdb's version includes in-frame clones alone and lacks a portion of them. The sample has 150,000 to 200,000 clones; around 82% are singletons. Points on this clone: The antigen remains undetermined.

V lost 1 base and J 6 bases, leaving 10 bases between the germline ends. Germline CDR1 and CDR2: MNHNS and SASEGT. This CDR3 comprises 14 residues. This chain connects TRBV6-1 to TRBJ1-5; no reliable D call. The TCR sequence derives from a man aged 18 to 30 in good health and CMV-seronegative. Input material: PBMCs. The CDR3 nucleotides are TGTGCCAGCAGTGAAGGGTCTTGGGCTCAGCCCCAGCATTTT. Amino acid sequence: CASSEGSWAQPQHF.